This is a list of T cell receptor beta chains from one sample in a study of cytomegalovirus exposure and HLA in healthy donors. Here immunoSEQ multiplex PCR was the method, and the copy in TCRdb shows in-frame clones only, minus some. The table includes about 110,000 clones, roughly 80% detected once. Sequencing used PBMCs. The receptors were sampled from a woman in her forties or fifties in good health and CMV-seropositive. The CDR3 runs from the conserved cysteine through the conserved F or W. A D gene is named only where the DNA matches it firmly. Clone size, where shown, is once, few, many, or a class for clones that have expanded.

j_gene | d_gene | abundance | v_gene | CDR3nt | CDR3aa
TRBJ2-1 | NA | NA | TRBV7-9 | TGTGCCAGCAGCTTAAACCAGGTGCCCAATGAGCAGTTCTTC | CASSLNQVPNEQFF
TRBJ2-1 | TRBD2 | few | TRBV6-4 | TGTGCCAGCAGTGACTCTGTCGGGGGGGCCCATGAGCAGTTCTTC | CASSDSVGGAHEQFF
TRBJ1-6 | NA | few | TRBV9 | TGTGCCAGCAGCGTATCAAGTGGAGGTGGGTCCTATAATTCACCCCTCCACTTT | CASSVSSGGGSYNSPLHF
TRBJ1-4 | NA | NA | TRBV7-8 | TGTGCCAGCAGCTTCAACCTACTTGAAAAACTGTTTTTT | CASSFNLLEKLFF
TRBJ2-3 | TRBD2 | NA | TRBV5-6 | TGTGCCAGCAGCTTGGAGCTAGCGGGTACGCAGTATTTT | CASSLELAGTQYF
TRBJ1-2 | NA | NA | TRBV4-3 | TGCGCCAGCAGCCAAGAACATTCGACGGGGATAGGCTACACCTTC | CASSQEHSTGIGYTF
TRBJ2-5 | NA | NA | TRBV27 | TGTGCCAGCAGTTTTCAATACCAAGAGACCCAGTACTTC | CASSFQYQETQYF
TRBJ2-7 | TRBD1 | once | TRBV15 | TGTGCCACCAGCAGGTTGACAGGGAACTACGAGCAGTACTTC | CATSRLTGNYEQYF
TRBJ2-4 | TRBD1 | NA | TRBV4-1 | TGCGCCAGCAGCCGTGAAGGGGACAGGGGACGTGACATTCAGTACTTC | CASSREGDRGRDIQYF
TRBJ2-1 | NA | NA | TRBV6-5 | TGTGCCAGCAGTTACTTAACAGGTCCTAATGAGCAGTTCTTC | CASSYLTGPNEQFF
TRBJ1-3 | TRBD1 | NA | TRBV27 | TGTGCCAGCAGTTTACGGGGGACAGGCCTCTCTGGAAACACCATATATTTT | CASSLRGTGLSGNTIYF
TRBJ1-2 | TRBD1 | NA | TRBV9 | TGTGCCAGCAGCGTAGATCCCCGGACAGGGGCAGGAGTGGGAGGCTACACCTTC | CASSVDPRTGAGVGGYTF
TRBJ2-2 | TRBD2 | NA | TRBV7-3 | TGTGCCAGCAGCTTAGAGGGGAGGGCCCCCGGGGAGCTGTTTTTT | CASSLEGRAPGELFF